This TCR beta chain was profiled in a study of shared clonotypes between healthy human individuals. Turning to the study itself: For every donor, three CD4 naive, three CD4 memory, two CD8 naive and one CD8 memory plates were used.

The repertoire was sequenced with immunoSEQ multiplex PCR; TCRdb's copy has only in-frame clones and lacks some. This table holds nearly 600,000 clones, roughly 96% found once. The naive CD8 population came from CD45RO-negative cells selected for CCR7, without terminally differentiated effector memory CD45RA+ cells. Comment on this clone: Its antigen is not known.

Overall study results and limits: Depth was large, yet rarefaction showed that sorted-subset sequencing was incomplete.

The sequenced material came from naive CD8+ T cells sorted from blood. This TCR derives from a woman in her 30s in good health.

The CDR3 DNA sequence: TGTGCCAGCAGTGACCCGAGGGGACAACAAGAGACCCAGTACTTC. Translation: CASSDPRGQQETQYF. The rearrangement links TRBV6-1 to TRBJ2-5; D is possibly TRBD1 (6 bases). Trimming removed 3 bases from V and 2 bases from J, with 13 bases in between. The CDR3 loop spans 15 amino acids. CDR1 is MNHNS and CDR2 is SASEGT in the germline V gene.